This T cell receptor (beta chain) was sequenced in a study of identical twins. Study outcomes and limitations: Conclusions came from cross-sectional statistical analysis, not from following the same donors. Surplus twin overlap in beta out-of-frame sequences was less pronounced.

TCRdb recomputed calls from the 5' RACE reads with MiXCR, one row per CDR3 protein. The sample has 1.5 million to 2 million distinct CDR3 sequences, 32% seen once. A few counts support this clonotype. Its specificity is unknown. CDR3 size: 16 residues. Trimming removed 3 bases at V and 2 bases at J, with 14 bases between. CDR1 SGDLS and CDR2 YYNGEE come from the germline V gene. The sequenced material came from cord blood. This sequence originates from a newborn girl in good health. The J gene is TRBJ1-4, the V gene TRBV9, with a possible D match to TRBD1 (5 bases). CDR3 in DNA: TGTGCCAGCAGCGAGGGAGGGACGACGACTAATGAAAAACTGTTTTTT. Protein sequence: CASSEGGTTTNEKLFF.